Given below is one T cell receptor beta chain in context. This sample was taken from a study of blood T cell repertoires in COVID-19. Study at large: Sample material is recorded as cDNA or gDNA derived from T cells, B-cell-depleted T cells, or PBMCs.

Participant ages covered about 18 to 100 years across 24 US areas. Participant reports of clinical history set cohort assignment. Per germline, CDR1 SNHLY and CDR2 FYNNEI. Germline trimming cut 8 bases from V and 6 bases from J; bases unmatched to any gene: 7. The CDR3 contains 14 residues. Sequencing was performed with immunoSEQ multiplex PCR; in TCRdb, only in-frame clones are kept and a portion is missing. The sample records approximately 350,000 clones, 83% being singletons. The V and J genes are TRBV2 and TRBJ1-5, with 10 bases that match TRBD1. The source is a woman aged 50 to 60 who had recovered from COVID-19. Sequenced: PBMCs or T cells enriched from blood (not recorded which). The CDR3 protein is CASGGQGGVQPQHF. CDR3 nucleotides: TGTGCCAGCGGAGGACAGGGGGGGGTTCAGCCCCAGCATTTT. The whole variable domain, filled in from reference TRBV2 and TRBJ1-5, reads EPEVTQTPSHQVTQMGQEVILRCVPISNHLYFYWYRQILGQKVEFLVSFYNNEISEKSEIFDDQFSVERPDGSNFTLKIRSTKLEDSAMYFCASGGQGGVQPQHFGDGTRLSIL.